This entry lists 18 T cell receptor beta chains sequenced from one sample in a study of shared clonotypes between healthy human individuals. CD45RO-negative CD8 cells positively selected for CCR7 made up the naive population, which excluded terminally differentiated effector memory CD45RA+ cells. Some clones are missing from TCRdb's copy, which holds only in-frame ones; the method was immunoSEQ multiplex PCR. The data contain around 2,100,000 clones, less than 95% of them singletons. The material sequenced was naive CD8+ T cells sorted from blood. These receptor sequences come from a man aged 18 to 30 in good health.

V and J are TRBV5-1 and TRBJ2-7; 7 nucleotides agree with TRBD2. With 6 bases clipped from V and 0 bases from J, the junction kept 6 bases outside the gene matches. Germline V gene data show CDR1 as SGHRS and CDR2 as YFSETQ. The CDR3 consists of 14 residues. The CDR3 protein is CASTLAVSSYEQYF. Written as DNA, the CDR3 is TGCGCCAGCACCCTAGCGGTAAGCTCCTACGAGCAGTACTTC.

CDR3 DNA: TGTGCCAGCAGTGAATATGCCGGGGGAGACACAGATACGCAGTATTTT. It translates to CASSEYAGGDTDTQYF. The V gene is TRBV25-1, the J gene TRBJ2-3, with a tentative D call TRBD2 (6 bases). The CDR3 runs to 16 residues. Trimming cost V 0 bases and J 2 bases, with 12 bases left between them. CDR1 and CDR2 (germline): MGHDK, SYGVNS. The variable domain in full, completed from reference TRBV25-1 and TRBJ2-3, reads EADIYQTPRYLVIGTGKKITLECSQTMGHDKMYWYQQDPGMELHLIHYSYGVNSTEKGDLSSESTVSRIRTEHFPLTLESARPSHTSQYLCASSEYAGGDTDTQYFGPGTRLTVL.

This rearrangement joins TRBV18 to TRBJ2-5, with unresolved D. This CDR3 has 13 amino acids. Germline V CDR1 and CDR2: KGHSH, LQKENI. The V gene lost 2 bases and the J gene lost 4 bases, with 8 bases spanning the gap. The chain's CDR3 is CASSPELAETQYF. DNA of the CDR3: TGTGCCAGCTCACCAGAGCTGGCAGAGACCCAGTACTTC.

For this clone: Different DNA sequences within this sample yield the same CDR3. This chain links TRBV9 with TRBJ1-1, with D unclear. The CDR3 is 13 residues long. CDR1 is SGDLS and CDR2 is YYNGEE in the germline V gene. V dropped 0 bases and J dropped 5 bases, with 8 bases sitting between them. The CDR3 protein is CASSVGGRTEAFF. CDR3 DNA sequence: TGTGCCAGCAGCGTAGGCGGTCGGACTGAAGCTTTCTTT. Combining the CDR3 with reference TRBV9 and TRBJ1-1 gives the whole variable domain DSGVTQTPKHLITATGQRVTLRCSPRSGDLSVYWYQQSLDQGLQFLIQYYNGEERAKGNILERFSAQQFPDLHSELNLSSLELGDSALYFCASSVGGRTEAFFGQGTRLTVV.

The DNA of the CDR3 is TGTGCCAGCAGTTCCGTATTCCGGGACAGCCCCTATGGCTACACCTTC. It yields the protein CASSSVFRDSPYGYTF. The rearrangement uses TRBV28 and TRBJ1-2, with TRBD1 identical over 7 bases. With V trimmed by 4 bases and J by 4 bases, 12 bases remained unmatched. The CDR3 sequence is 16 residues long. Germline V gene lookup returns CDR1 MDHEN and CDR2 SYDVKM.

This chain connects TRBV7-9 to TRBJ1-2, with 8 bases aligning to TRBD1. The trim removed 3 bases at V and 5 bases at J, leaving 5 bases unmatched. This CDR3 is built from 14 residues. Germline V gene lookup returns CDR1 SEHNR and CDR2 FQNEAQ (reference sequence). CDR3 DNA: TGTGCCAGCAGCTTCCTGGACAGGGAATATGGCTACACCTTC. Its protein product is CASSFLDREYGYTF.

The gene calls are TRBV13 and TRBJ2-7; D might be TRBD2 (6 bases). Germline loops: CDR1 PRHDT, CDR2 FYEKMQ (reference sequence). Trimming took off 1 base at V and 3 bases at J, with 13 bases between the two ends. CDR3 size: 15 residues. CDR3: CASSLEGGGIYEQYF. The DNA of the CDR3 is TGTGCCAGCAGCTTAGAGGGTGGGGGGATCTACGAGCAGTACTTC.

As for this clone: Other DNA variants within this sample encode the same CDR3. The rearrangement joins TRBV9 to TRBJ2-7; possibly TRBD1 for D (6 bases). The CDR3 is made up of 14 amino acids. V lost 0 bases and J 3 bases, leaving 10 bases between the germline ends. CDR1 and CDR2 (germline): SGDLS, YYNGEE. The CDR3 reads CASSVAPDSYEQYF. The CDR3 nucleotides are TGTGCCAGCAGCGTAGCCCCGGACAGCTACGAGCAGTACTTC.

The chain joins TRBV7-3 to TRBJ2-7; TRBD2 matches 8 bases. V trimming: 11 bases; J trimming: 3 bases; junction bases outside the gene matches: 9. CDR1 SGHTA and CDR2 FQGTGA come from the germline V gene. The CDR3 extends over 13 amino acids. The CDR3 DNA sequence: TGTGCCTCGCGGGGGGCAGAAGACTACGAGCAGTACTTC. Protein product: CASRGAEDYEQYF.

In DNA, the CDR3 is TGTGCCAGCAGTGCCAGGGACAGGGGTGCGGAAAAACTGTTTTTT. Protein: CASSARDRGAEKLFF. This sequence joins TRBV28 and TRBJ1-4; 10 nucleotides align to TRBD1. With 5 bases clipped from V and 8 bases from J, the junction kept 8 bases outside the gene matches. CDR3 size: 15 residues. Germline lookup yields CDR1 MDHEN and CDR2 SYDVKM.

The CDR3 reads CASSEIRGGEETQYF. The CDR3 coding sequence is TGCGCCAGCAGCGAAATCCGGGGGGGGGAAGAGACCCAGTACTTC. The V call is TRBV10-2, the J call TRBJ2-5; 8 bases are a match to TRBD2. This CDR3 has 15 amino acids. Trimming removed 6 bases from V and 3 bases from J; junction bases left unmatched: 9. Germline V gene sequence: CDR1 WSHSY, CDR2 SAAADI.

The J gene is TRBJ1-6, the V gene TRBV4-2; tentative D call: TRBD1 (5 bases). Trimming took off 3 bases at V and 13 bases at J, with 22 bases between the two ends. The CDR3 totals 16 residues. The germline gives CDR1 LGHNA, CDR2 YNFKEQ. The CDR3 coding sequence is TGTGCCAGCAGCCATTTCCAGGGCCCGTCACCGATTCCCCTCCACTTT. It yields the protein CASSHFQGPSPIPLHF.

This chain joins TRBV5-4 and TRBJ2-7; D is ambiguous. Between the trimmed V and J ends, which lost 0 bases and 5 bases, there was a span of 9 bases. The V gene's germline CDR1 is SGHNT and CDR2 YYREEE (reference sequence). The CDR3 loop spans 13 amino acids. The CDR3 region is CASSLGGFNEQYF. The DNA of the CDR3 is TGTGCCAGCAGCTTGGGTGGGTTCAACGAGCAGTACTTC. Full variable domain (rest looked up from reference TRBV5-4 and TRBJ2-7): ETGVTQSPTHLIKTRGQQVTLRCSSQSGHNTVSWYQQALGQGPQFIFQYYREEENGRGNFPPRFSGLQFPNYSSELNVNALELDDSALYLCASSLGGFNEQYFGPGTRLTVT.

The gene calls are TRBV11-2 and TRBJ2-3; TRBD1 might be the D (6 bases). Germline values: CDR1 SGHAT, CDR2 FQNNGV. This CDR3 is 15 amino acids long. The V and J ends lost 5 bases and 5 bases respectively, with 17 bases between them. The CDR3 DNA is TGTGCCAGCAGCCTGACAGGACCCTTGGGAGATACGCAGTATTTT. Translating it yields CASSLTGPLGDTQYF.

Of note for this clone: The same CDR3 can be traced to other DNA sequences in this sample. The gene calls are TRBV5-1 and TRBJ2-7; possibly TRBD1 or TRBD2 for D (6 bases each). CDR3 length: 15 residues. Germline V gene sequence: CDR1 SGHRS, CDR2 YFSETQ. V lost 0 bases and J 2 bases, leaving 12 bases between the germline ends. Written as DNA, the CDR3 is TGCGCCAGCAGCTTGGGGGGGGCGCCTACCTACGAGCAGTACTTC. As protein: CASSLGGAPTYEQYF.

Only one count was recorded for this clone. The rearrangement links TRBV9 to TRBJ2-7; TRBD1 agrees at 7 bases. V gave up 4 bases and J gave up 5 bases; unmatched junction bases: 6. From germline, CDR1 is SGDLS and CDR2 YYNGEE. CDR3 length equals 13 residues. For the CDR3, the DNA is TGTGCCAGCAGCCTAGACAGGGTCCACGAGCAGTACTTC. It encodes CASSLDRVHEQYF.

A note on this clone: Other nucleotide sequences in the sample specify the same CDR3. This chain connects TRBV14 to TRBJ2-7; 8 nucleotides agree with TRBD1. From germline, CDR1 is SGHDN and CDR2 FVKESK. J was trimmed by 1 base and V by 0 bases; bases with no gene match: 2. CDR3 length: 15 amino acids. CDR3: CASSQDRGLSYEQYF. CDR3 sequence (DNA): TGTGCCAGCAGCCAAGACAGGGGGCTATCCTACGAGCAGTACTTC. The full variable domain, with the rest looked up from reference TRBV14 and TRBJ2-7, is EAGVTQFPSHSVIEKGQTVTLRCDPISGHDNLYWYRRVMGKEIKFLLHFVKESKQDESGMPNNRFLAERTGGTYSTLKVQPAELEDSGVYFCASSQDRGLSYEQYFGPGTRLTVT.

The gene calls are TRBV4-1 and TRBJ2-7; D is possibly TRBD2 (5 bases). The CDR3 loop spans 15 amino acids. Germline V CDR1 and CDR2: MGHRA, YSYEKL. V was shortened by 0 bases and J by 1 base, with 10 bases between the two germline ends. CDR3 in amino acids: CASSQEEGTSYEQYF. The DNA for the CDR3 is TGCGCCAGCAGCCAAGAAGAGGGAACATCCTACGAGCAGTACTTC.